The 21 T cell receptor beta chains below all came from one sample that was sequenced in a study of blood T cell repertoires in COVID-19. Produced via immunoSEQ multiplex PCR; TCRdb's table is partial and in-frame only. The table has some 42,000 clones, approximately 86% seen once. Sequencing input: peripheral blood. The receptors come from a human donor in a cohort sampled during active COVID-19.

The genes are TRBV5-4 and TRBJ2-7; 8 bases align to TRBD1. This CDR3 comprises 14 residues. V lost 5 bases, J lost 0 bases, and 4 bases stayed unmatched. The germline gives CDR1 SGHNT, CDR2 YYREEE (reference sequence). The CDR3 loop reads CASRRTGSSYEQYF. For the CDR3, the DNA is TGTGCCAGCAGACGGACAGGGAGCTCCTACGAGCAGTACTTC.

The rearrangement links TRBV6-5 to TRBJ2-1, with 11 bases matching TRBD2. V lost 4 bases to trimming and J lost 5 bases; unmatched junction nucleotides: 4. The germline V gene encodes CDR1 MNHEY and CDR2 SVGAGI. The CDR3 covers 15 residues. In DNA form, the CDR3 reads TGTGCCAGCAGTTCCCTAGCGGGGGGTGACAATGAGCAGTTCTTC. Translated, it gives CASSSLAGGDNEQFF.

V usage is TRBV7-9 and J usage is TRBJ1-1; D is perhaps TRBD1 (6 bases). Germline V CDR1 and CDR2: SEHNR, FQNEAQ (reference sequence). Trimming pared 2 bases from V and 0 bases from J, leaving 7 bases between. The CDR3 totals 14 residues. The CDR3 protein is CASSLQGMNTEAFF. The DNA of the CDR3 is TGTGCCAGCAGCTTACAGGGGATGAACACTGAAGCTTTCTTT.

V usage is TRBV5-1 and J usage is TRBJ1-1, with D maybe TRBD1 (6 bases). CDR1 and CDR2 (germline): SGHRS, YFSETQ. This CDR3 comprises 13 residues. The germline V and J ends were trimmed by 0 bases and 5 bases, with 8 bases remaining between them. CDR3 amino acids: CASSLDGQTEAFF. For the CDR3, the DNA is TGCGCCAGCAGCTTGGATGGACAGACTGAAGCTTTCTTT.

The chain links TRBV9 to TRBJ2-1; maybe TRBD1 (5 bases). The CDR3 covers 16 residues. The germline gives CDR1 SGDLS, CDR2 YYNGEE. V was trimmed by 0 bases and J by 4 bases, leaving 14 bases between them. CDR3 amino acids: CASSVGFDRVYNEQFF. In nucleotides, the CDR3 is TGTGCCAGCAGCGTAGGATTCGACAGAGTATACAATGAGCAGTTCTTC.

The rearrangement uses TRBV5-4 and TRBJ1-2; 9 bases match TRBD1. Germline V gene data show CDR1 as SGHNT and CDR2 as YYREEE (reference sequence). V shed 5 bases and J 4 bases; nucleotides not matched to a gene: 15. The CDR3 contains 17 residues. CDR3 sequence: CASRGGTGWGTSYGYTF. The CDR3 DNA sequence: TGTGCCAGCAGGGGCGGGACAGGGTGGGGGACCAGCTATGGCTACACCTTC.

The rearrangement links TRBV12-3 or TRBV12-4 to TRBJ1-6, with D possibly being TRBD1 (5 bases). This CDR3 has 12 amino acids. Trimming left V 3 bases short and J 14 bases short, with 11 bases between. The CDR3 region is CASSLSSGALHF. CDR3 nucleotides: TGTGCCAGCAGTTTGTCCTCGGGGGCCCTCCACTTT.

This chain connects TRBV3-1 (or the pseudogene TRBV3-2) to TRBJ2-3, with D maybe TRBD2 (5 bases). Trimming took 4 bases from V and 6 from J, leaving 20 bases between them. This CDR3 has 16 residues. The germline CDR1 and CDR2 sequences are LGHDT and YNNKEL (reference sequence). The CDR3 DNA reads TGTGCCAGCAGCCTGTTCAGGACTCGCTTAGGGGATACGCAGTATTTT. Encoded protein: CASSLFRTRLGDTQYF.

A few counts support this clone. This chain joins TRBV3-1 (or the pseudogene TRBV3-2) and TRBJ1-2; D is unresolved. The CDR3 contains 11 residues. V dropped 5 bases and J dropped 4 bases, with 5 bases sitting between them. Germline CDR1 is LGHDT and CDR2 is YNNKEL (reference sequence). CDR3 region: CASSSGYGYTF. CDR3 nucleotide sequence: TGTGCCAGCAGCTCGGGCTATGGCTACACCTTC.

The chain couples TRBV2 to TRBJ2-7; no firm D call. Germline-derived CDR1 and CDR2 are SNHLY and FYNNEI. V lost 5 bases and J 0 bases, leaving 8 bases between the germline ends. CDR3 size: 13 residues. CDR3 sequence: CASSPVFSYEQYF. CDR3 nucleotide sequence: TGTGCCAGCAGTCCGGTATTCTCCTACGAGCAGTACTTC. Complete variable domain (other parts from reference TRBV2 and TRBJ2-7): EPEVTQTPSHQVTQMGQEVILRCVPISNHLYFYWYRQILGQKVEFLVSFYNNEISEKSEIFDDQFSVERPDGSNFTLKIRSTKLEDSAMYFCASSPVFSYEQYFGPGTRLTVT.

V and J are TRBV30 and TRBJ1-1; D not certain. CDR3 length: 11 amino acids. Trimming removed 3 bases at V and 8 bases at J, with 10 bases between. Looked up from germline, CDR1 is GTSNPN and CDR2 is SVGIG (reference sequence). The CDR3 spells CAWRVALEAFF. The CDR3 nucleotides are TGTGCCTGGAGGGTGGCTTTAGAAGCTTTCTTT.

This CDR3 is CAIGGTALNKQYF. In DNA form, the CDR3 reads TGTGCCATCGGGGGGACCGCGTTAAACAAGCAGTATTTT. The chain combines TRBV10-3 with TRBJ2-3, with D possibly being TRBD2 (6 bases). V was clipped by 8 bases and J by 11 bases, with 20 bases between them. The CDR3 loop spans 13 amino acids. The germline gives CDR1 ENHRY, CDR2 SYGVKD.

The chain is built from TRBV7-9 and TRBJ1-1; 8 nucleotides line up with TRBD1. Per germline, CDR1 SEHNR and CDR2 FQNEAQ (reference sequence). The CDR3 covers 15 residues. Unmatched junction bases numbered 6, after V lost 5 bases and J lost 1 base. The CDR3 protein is CASSTSDRGNTEAFF. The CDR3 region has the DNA TGTGCCAGCAGCACAAGTGACAGGGGGAACACTGAAGCTTTCTTT.

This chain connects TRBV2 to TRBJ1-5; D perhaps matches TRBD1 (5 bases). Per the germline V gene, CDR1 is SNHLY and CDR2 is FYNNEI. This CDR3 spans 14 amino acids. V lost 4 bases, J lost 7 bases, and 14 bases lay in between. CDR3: CASSVEGIGQPQHF. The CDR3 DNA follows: TGTGCCAGCAGTGTGGAGGGGATAGGACAGCCCCAGCATTTT.

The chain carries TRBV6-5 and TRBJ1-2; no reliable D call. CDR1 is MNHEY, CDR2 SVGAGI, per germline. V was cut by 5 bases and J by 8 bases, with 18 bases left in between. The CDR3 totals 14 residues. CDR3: CASSSAVPRGGYTF. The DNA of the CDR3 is TGTGCCAGCAGTAGTGCGGTGCCGAGAGGCGGCTACACCTTC.

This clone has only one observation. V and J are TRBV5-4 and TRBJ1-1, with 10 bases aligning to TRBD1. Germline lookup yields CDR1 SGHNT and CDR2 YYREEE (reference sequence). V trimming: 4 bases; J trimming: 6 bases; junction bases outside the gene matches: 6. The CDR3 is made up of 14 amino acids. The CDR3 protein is CASSPGQGVPEAFF. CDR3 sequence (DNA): TGTGCCAGCAGCCCAGGACAGGGGGTCCCTGAAGCTTTCTTT.

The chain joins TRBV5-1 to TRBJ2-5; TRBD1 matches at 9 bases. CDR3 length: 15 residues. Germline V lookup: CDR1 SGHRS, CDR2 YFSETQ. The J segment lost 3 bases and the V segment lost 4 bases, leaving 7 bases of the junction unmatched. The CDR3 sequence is CASSIGTGREETQYF. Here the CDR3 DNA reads TGCGCCAGCAGCATCGGGACAGGGCGAGAAGAGACCCAGTACTTC.

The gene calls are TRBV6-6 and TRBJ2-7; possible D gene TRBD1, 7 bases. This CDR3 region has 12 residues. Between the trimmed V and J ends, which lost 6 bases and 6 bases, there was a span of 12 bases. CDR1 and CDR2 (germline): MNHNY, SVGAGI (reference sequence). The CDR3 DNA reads TGTGCCAGCAGGCGCCAGGGGGGCGAGCAGTACTTC. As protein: CASRRQGGEQYF.

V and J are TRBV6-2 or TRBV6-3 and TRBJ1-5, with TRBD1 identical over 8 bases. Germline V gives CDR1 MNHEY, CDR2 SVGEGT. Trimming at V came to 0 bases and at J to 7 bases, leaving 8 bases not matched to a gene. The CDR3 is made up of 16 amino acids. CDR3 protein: CASSYSGQGRLQPQHF. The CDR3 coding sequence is TGTGCCAGCAGTTACTCCGGACAGGGAAGATTACAGCCCCAGCATTTT.

In DNA, the CDR3 is TGTGCCAGCAGCTTGCCGGGGTTGACCTACGAGCAGTACTTC. It specifies CASSLPGLTYEQYF. The chain links TRBV5-8 to TRBJ2-7; possibly TRBD2 for D (5 bases). V was cut by 1 base and J by 2 bases, with 10 bases left in between. Germline lookup yields CDR1 SGHTS and CDR2 YDEGEE. The CDR3 consists of 14 residues.

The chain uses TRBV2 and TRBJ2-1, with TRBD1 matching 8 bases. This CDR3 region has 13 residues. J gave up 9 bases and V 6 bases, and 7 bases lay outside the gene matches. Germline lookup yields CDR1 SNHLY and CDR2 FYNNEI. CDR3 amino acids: CASRAGGPGEQFF. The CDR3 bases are TGTGCCAGCAGAGCAGGGGGCCCTGGTGAGCAGTTCTTC.